The 23 T cell receptor beta chains presented below share a single source sample, sequenced in a study of beta chain features in type 1 diabetes listed by TCRdb under 2018. Study-wide findings and limitations: A moderate but significant shortening of TCRB CDR3 length was observed in type 1 diabetes patients in all four CD4+ subsets.

No cognate antigen is known for these TCRs. The library was produced with the immunoSEQ multiplex PCR assay. The High Capacity cDNA Reverse Transcription Kit was used to reverse transcribe all of the isolated RNA, meaning that expressed TCRB transcripts were what got sequenced. The table comes from immuneACCESS by way of TCRdb, which keeps in-frame sequences with V and J called. Part of the clones is missing from these tables; in studies checked, under half for an unresolved V gene and the rest for unknown reasons. This sample holds roughly 330,000 clones; 13% were observed only once. The ten largest make up around 0.016% of the sample. The sequenced sample consisted of naive CD4+ T cells from blood. This specimen's cell subset or site label, interpreted: true naive CD4+ T cells. These TCRs come from a woman under 30 with type 1 diabetes.

This clone was observed a few times. The CDR3 here is CATRDRKYEQYF. The CDR3 DNA is TGTGCCACCAGGGACAGGAAGTACGAGCAGTACTTC. The gene calls are TRBV6-5 and TRBJ2-7, with TRBD1 matching 8 bases. Per the germline V gene, CDR1 is MNHEY and CDR2 is SVGAGI. This CDR3 is 12 amino acids long. With V trimmed by 10 bases and J by 4 bases, 6 bases remained unmatched.

V is TRBV11-2 and J is TRBJ1-2; D might be TRBD1 (5 bases). The CDR3 spans 15 residues. The V end was cut by 2 bases, the J end by 2 bases, with 12 bases between. The germline gives CDR1 SGHAT, CDR2 FQNNGV. CDR3 protein: CASSLRGAPNYGYTF. In DNA form, the CDR3 reads TGTGCCAGCAGCTTACGTGGGGCACCGAACTATGGCTACACCTTC.

This clone was counted a few times. The V gene is TRBV19, the J gene TRBJ2-1; TRBD1 is a possible D gene (6 bases). V lost 1 base and J lost 5, with 12 bases in between. CDR3 length: 15 residues. Germline-derived CDR1 and CDR2 are LNHDA and SQIVND (reference sequence). In nucleotides, the CDR3 is TGTGCCAGTAGTATAGTTAGGGGGAGCAACAATGAGCAGTTCTTC. Its protein product is CASSIVRGSNNEQFF.

The V and J genes are TRBV11-3 and TRBJ2-7, with TRBD2 identical over 14 bases. The CDR3 has 16 residues. Per the germline V gene, CDR1 is SGHNT and CDR2 is YENEEA. J gave up 4 bases and V 5 bases, and 7 bases lay outside the gene matches. CDR3 sequence (DNA): TGTGCCAGCAGCCCTGGGACTAGCGGGAGATCGTACGAGCAGTACGTC. Amino acids: CASSPGTSGRSYEQYV.

The chain recombines TRBV2 with TRBJ1-5; 7 nucleotides align to TRBD1. J gave up 0 bases and V 6 bases, and 8 bases lay outside the gene matches. The germline V gene encodes CDR1 SNHLY and CDR2 FYNNEI. The length of the CDR3 is 16 residues. CDR3 bases: TGTGCCAGCAGCCCGAACAGGGGTTATAGCAATCAGCCCCAGCATTTT. Amino acids: CASSPNRGYSNQPQHF.

This clone was detected only a few times. The chain uses TRBV5-6 and TRBJ1-2; weak D call: TRBD1 (6 bases). Trimming cost V 4 bases and J 3 bases, with 7 bases left between them. CDR1 is SGHDT, CDR2 YYEEEE, per germline. The CDR3 spans 12 residues. CDR3 in amino acids: CASSPGDYGYTF. The CDR3 bases are TGTGCCAGCAGCCCAGGGGACTATGGCTACACCTTC.

J is TRBJ1-2 and V is TRBV20-1; TRBD1 might be the D (6 bases). CDR3 length: 11 amino acids. V lost 6 bases and J lost 10, with 15 bases in between. Germline V CDR1 and CDR2: DFQATT, SNEGSKA (reference sequence). CDR3 amino acids: CSATGQHVYTF. The DNA of the CDR3 is TGCAGTGCCACCGGACAGCATGTCTACACCTTC.

This clone has a handful of counts. The genes are TRBV11-2 and TRBJ2-3; maybe TRBD2 (6 bases). V lost 5 bases to trimming and J lost 2 bases, with 17 bases between them. There are 16 residues in the CDR3. Germline CDR1 SGHAT, CDR2 FQNNGV. CDR3 sequence: CASSRGGDLNTDTQYF. DNA of the CDR3: TGTGCCAGCAGCCGCGGAGGGGACTTAAACACAGATACGCAGTATTTT.

In this sample, this clone turned up a few times. V usage is TRBV10-3 and J usage is TRBJ2-1; TRBD2 matches at 9 bases. Germline CDR1 ENHRY, CDR2 SYGVKD. The V and J ends lost 7 bases and 5 bases, in that order; junction bases with no gene match: 12. This CDR3 spans 16 amino acids. DNA for the CDR3: TGTGCCATCAATTCGCAAGGAGCGGGAGGAAACAATGAGCAGTTCTTC. It is translated as CAINSQGAGGNNEQFF.

CDR3 in amino acids: CASSLAGSGELFF. CDR3 coding DNA: TGTGCCAGCAGCTTAGCCGGGAGCGGGGAGCTGTTTTTT. The chain employs TRBV11-2 and TRBJ2-2; tentative D call: TRBD2 (6 bases). The germline V and J ends were trimmed by 1 base and 7 bases, with 7 bases remaining between them. The CDR3 runs 13 residues. Germline V gene sequence: CDR1 SGHAT, CDR2 FQNNGV.

A few counts support this clone. The conserved phenylalanine or tryptophan is not found at the CDR3 terminus, so this likely reflects a read error. Because the CDR3's place on the DNA is in doubt, the DNA is left out and the CDR3 is given as listed by TCRdb. V and J are TRBV28 and TRBJ2-7; the listed D gene, TRBD2, was not tested against the DNA. Germline CDR1 and CDR2: MDHEN and SYDVKM. The CDR3 has 12 amino acids, counting both end residues. The CDR3 loop is CASSSRGQEHRR.

This clone showed up just a few times. The chain recombines TRBV7-9 with TRBJ2-3, with 9 bases identical to TRBD1. V lost 4 bases, J lost 0 bases, and 8 bases stayed unmatched. Per germline, CDR1 SEHNR and CDR2 FQNEAQ (reference sequence). The CDR3 has 17 amino acids. CDR3 in DNA: TGTGCCAGCAGCTCTCTACTGGGGACAGGGAGCACAGATACGCAGTATTTT. Translation gives CASSSLLGTGSTDTQYF.

This clone showed up just a few times. V and J are TRBV19 and TRBJ2-7; 10 bases map to TRBD2. The CDR3 runs 15 residues. The germline V gene encodes CDR1 LNHDA and CDR2 SQIVND (reference sequence). The ends lost 3 bases at V and 2 bases at J; junction bases unmatched: 4. The CDR3 reads CASSITSGIPYEQYF. The CDR3 nucleotides read TGTGCCAGTAGTATCACTAGCGGGATCCCCTACGAGCAGTACTTC.

The chain couples TRBV28 to TRBJ2-3, with 9 bases lining up with TRBD2. CDR1 is MDHEN and CDR2 is SYDVKM in the germline V gene. The CDR3 covers 14 residues. Trimming removed 7 bases from V and 1 base from J; junction bases left unmatched: 3. CDR3 sequence: CASKAGGGTDTQYF. DNA for the CDR3: TGTGCCAGCAAGGCGGGAGGGGGCACAGATACGCAGTATTTT.

This chain connects TRBV10-3 to TRBJ2-7; 14 bases match TRBD2. The CDR3 is 15 residues long. Germline assignment: CDR1 ENHRY and CDR2 SYGVKD. V was clipped by 8 bases and J by 1 base; unmatched bases: 4. The DNA for the CDR3 is TGTGCCATCTCTAGGACTAGCGGGGGGTCCTACGAGCAGTACGTC. This encodes CAISRTSGGSYEQYV.

This chain joins TRBV30 and TRBJ2-1, with a possible D match to TRBD2 (6 bases). V lost 0 bases to trimming and J lost 1 base, with 13 bases between them. Germline CDR1 and CDR2: GTSNPN and SVGIG (reference sequence). This CDR3 is 16 amino acids long. This CDR3 is CAWSVLGSGSYNEQFF. The CDR3 nucleotides read TGTGCCTGGAGTGTATTGGGTAGCGGTTCCTACAATGAGCAGTTCTTC.

This clone was seen a handful of times. The chain uses TRBV5-1 and TRBJ2-3; 10 nucleotides agree with TRBD1. CDR1 SGHRS and CDR2 YFSETQ come from the germline V gene. The CDR3 consists of 16 residues. V shed 3 bases and J 1 base; nucleotides not matched to a gene: 5. The CDR3 region has the DNA TGCGCCAGCAGCTGGGGACAGGGGCTCGGCACAGATACGCAGTATTTT. The encoded protein is CASSWGQGLGTDTQYF.

The chain combines TRBV7-2 with TRBJ2-5; TRBD2 matches at 11 bases. The CDR3 length is 15 residues. The germline gives CDR1 SGHTA, CDR2 FQGNSA. The junction had 4 bases not matched to a gene; V was cut back by 5 bases and J by 2 bases. CDR3 nucleotides: TGTGCCAGCAGCGTGACTAGCGGGGTACAAGAGACCCAGTACTTC. It specifies CASSVTSGVQETQYF.

This clone was counted between two and nine times. J is TRBJ2-1 and V is TRBV7-9; TRBD2 matches 10 bases. V lost 5 bases to trimming and J lost 4 bases; unmatched junction nucleotides: 5. CDR1 and CDR2 (germline): SEHNR, FQNEAQ (reference sequence). CDR3 length: 15 residues. The CDR3 bases are TGTGCCAGCAGCGTGGGGACTAGCGCATACAATGAGCAGTTCTTC. This translates into CASSVGTSAYNEQFF. The full variable domain, with the rest looked up from reference TRBV7-9 and TRBJ2-1, is DTGVSQNPRHKITKRGQNVTFRCDPISEHNRLYWYRQTLGQGPEFLTYFQNEAQLEKSRLLSDRFSAERPKGSFSTLEIQRTEQGDSAMYLCASSVGTSAYNEQFFGPGTRLTVL.

The CDR3 region is CASSVNHKGSTDTQYF. DNA for the CDR3: TGTGCCAGCAGCGTTAATCACAAGGGGAGCACAGATACGCAGTATTTT. The chain is built from TRBV9 and TRBJ2-3; D is perhaps TRBD1 (5 bases). This CDR3 has 16 amino acids. Germline loops: CDR1 SGDLS, CDR2 YYNGEE. V lost 2 bases, J lost 0 bases, and 13 bases lay in between.

This clone has a handful of counts. The chain employs TRBV2 and TRBJ2-7, with D unresolved. The CDR3 totals 10 residues. CDR1 and CDR2 (germline): SNHLY, FYNNEI. Trimming shortened V by 4 bases and J by 4 bases, and 2 bases separated the two germline ends. The CDR3 spells CASSAYEQYF. CDR3 DNA sequence: TGTGCCAGCAGTGCGTACGAGCAGTACTTC. Using reference TRBV2 and TRBJ2-7 for the parts outside the CDR3, the full variable domain is EPEVTQTPSHQVTQMGQEVILRCVPISNHLYFYWYRQILGQKVEFLVSFYNNEISEKSEIFDDQFSVERPDGSNFTLKIRSTKLEDSAMYFCASSAYEQYFGPGTRLTVT.

The CDR3: CAWSTKFNYGYTF. The CDR3 coding sequence is TGTGCCTGGAGTACAAAGTTCAACTATGGCTACACCTTC. The chain is built from TRBV30 and TRBJ1-2, with D hard to call. CDR3 length: 13 amino acids. V was shortened by 2 bases and J by 2 bases, with 9 bases between the two germline ends. CDR1 is GTSNPN and CDR2 is SVGIG in the germline V gene (reference sequence).

The V call is TRBV19, the J call TRBJ1-2; 10 bases align to TRBD1. Germline V gene sequence: CDR1 LNHDA, CDR2 SQIVND (reference sequence). The CDR3 runs 18 residues. V lost 8 bases, J lost 3 bases, and 18 bases stayed unmatched. The CDR3 is CASLSFVGQGTWDYGYTF. The CDR3, as DNA: TGTGCCAGTTTAAGTTTCGTGGGACAGGGGACCTGGGACTATGGCTACACCTTC.